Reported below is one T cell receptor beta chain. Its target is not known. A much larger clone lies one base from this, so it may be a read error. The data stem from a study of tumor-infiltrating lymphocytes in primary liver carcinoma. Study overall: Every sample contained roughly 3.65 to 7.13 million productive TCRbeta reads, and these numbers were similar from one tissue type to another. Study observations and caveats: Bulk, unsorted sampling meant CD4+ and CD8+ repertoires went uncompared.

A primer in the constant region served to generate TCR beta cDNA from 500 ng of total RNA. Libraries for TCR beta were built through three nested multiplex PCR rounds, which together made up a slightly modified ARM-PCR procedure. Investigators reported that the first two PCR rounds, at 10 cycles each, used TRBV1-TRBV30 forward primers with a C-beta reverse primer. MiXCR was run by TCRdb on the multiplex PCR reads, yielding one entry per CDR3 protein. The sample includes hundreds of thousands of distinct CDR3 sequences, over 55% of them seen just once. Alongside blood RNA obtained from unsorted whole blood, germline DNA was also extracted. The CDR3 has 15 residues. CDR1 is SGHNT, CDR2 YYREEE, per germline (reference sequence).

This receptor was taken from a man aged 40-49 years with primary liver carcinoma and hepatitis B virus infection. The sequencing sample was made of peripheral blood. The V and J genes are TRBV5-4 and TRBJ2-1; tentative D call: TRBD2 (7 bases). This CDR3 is CASSLWGGLQNEQSF. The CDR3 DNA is TGTGCCAGCAGCCTATGGGGGGGGCTCCAGAATGAGCAGTCCTTC.